This TCR beta chain was obtained from a study of neurological immune-mediated disorders. This clonotype was counted at least ten times. V lost 6 bases to trimming and J lost 5 bases; unmatched junction nucleotides: 4. CDR1 and CDR2 from the germline V gene are ENHRY and SYGVKD. The CDR3 loop spans 14 amino acids. cDNA synthesis was performed by 5'RACE with 10-nucleotide random UMIs. TCRdb itself ran the 5' RACE reads through MiXCR, one entry per CDR3 protein. Among 80,000 or so distinct CDR3 sequences listed, roughly 9.5% were seen once. J is TRBJ2-1 and V is TRBV10-3, with 10 nucleotides matching TRBD2. Sequencing used PBMCs. This clonotype originated in a man aged 45-60 years in good health. Written as DNA, the CDR3 is TGTGCCATCAGGATGAGCGGGGGGGACAATGAGCAGTTCTTC. Its translation: CAIRMSGGDNEQFF.